A single sample gave rise to the 3 T cell receptor beta chains below, sequenced in a study of blood T cell repertoires in COVID-19. Method: immunoSEQ multiplex PCR; TCRdb's copy keeps in-frame clones and lacks some. The sample records 320,000 or so clones, around 90% being singletons. Sample: PBMCs or T cells enriched from blood (not recorded which). These receptors all stem from a man aged 55 to 70 who had recovered from COVID-19.

The sample holds one count of this clone. The chain is built from TRBV28 and TRBJ2-1; tentative D call: TRBD2 (5 bases). CDR1 is MDHEN and CDR2 is SYDVKM in the germline V gene. This CDR3 is built from 16 residues. V was cut by 2 bases and J by 0 bases, with 11 bases left in between. CDR3 bases: TGTGCCAGCAGTTTAACGGGAACGACCTCCTACAATGAGCAGTTCTTC. It translates to CASSLTGTTSYNEQFF.

The chain couples TRBV2 to TRBJ2-2, with 11 positions matching TRBD1. Germline V gives CDR1 SNHLY, CDR2 FYNNEI. The length of the CDR3 is 16 residues. Trimming removed 6 bases from V and 5 bases from J; junction bases left unmatched: 8. CDR3 sequence: CASRRTGGADTGELFF. The CDR3 bases are TGTGCCAGCAGAAGGACAGGGGGCGCAGATACCGGGGAGCTGTTTTTT.

The chain uses TRBV5-8 and TRBJ1-4, with D possibly matching TRBD1 (6 bases). Trimming stripped 4 bases from V and 3 bases from J, with 10 bases between. The germline V gene has CDR1 SGHTS and CDR2 YDEGEE. The CDR3 runs 14 residues. The CDR3 region is CASSIGQPNEKLFF. CDR3 in DNA: TGTGCCAGCAGCATAGGACAGCCTAATGAAAAACTGTTTTTT.